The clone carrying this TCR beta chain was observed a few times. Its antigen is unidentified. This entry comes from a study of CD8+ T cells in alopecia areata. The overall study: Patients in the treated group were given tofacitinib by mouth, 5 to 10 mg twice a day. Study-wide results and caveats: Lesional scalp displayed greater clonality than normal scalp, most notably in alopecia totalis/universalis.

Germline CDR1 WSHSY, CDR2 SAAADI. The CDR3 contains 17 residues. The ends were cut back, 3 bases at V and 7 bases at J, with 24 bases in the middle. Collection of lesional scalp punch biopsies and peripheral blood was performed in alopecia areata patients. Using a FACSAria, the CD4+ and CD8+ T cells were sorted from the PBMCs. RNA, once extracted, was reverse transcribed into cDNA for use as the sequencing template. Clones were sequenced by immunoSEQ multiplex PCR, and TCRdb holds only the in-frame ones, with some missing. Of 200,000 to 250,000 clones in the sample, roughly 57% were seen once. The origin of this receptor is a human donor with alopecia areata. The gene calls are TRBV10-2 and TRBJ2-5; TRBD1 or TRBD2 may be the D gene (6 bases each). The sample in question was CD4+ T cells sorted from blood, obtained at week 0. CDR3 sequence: CASSDPGGGRRRGTQYF. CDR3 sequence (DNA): TGCGCCAGCAGTGATCCCGGCGGAGGGAGGCGCAGGGGGACCCAGTACTTC.